The clone carrying this T cell receptor (beta chain) occurred many times. These data belong to a study of T cell responses to AZD1222 COVID-19 vaccine. Measured with immunoSEQ multiplex PCR; TCRdb has only the in-frame clones, and not every one. This table holds roughly 120,000 clones, around 83% found once. From germline, CDR1 is LGHNA and CDR2 YNFKEQ. V shed 1 base and J shed 0 bases, with 16 bases lying between them. The length of the CDR3 is 19 residues. This chain joins TRBV4-2 and TRBJ1-6, with D perhaps matching TRBD1 (5 bases). This TCR came from an adult who received the AZD1222 COVID-19 vaccine. Sequences were derived from peripheral blood, sampled 28 days after the second AZD1222 dose. CDR3 sequence reads: CASSQGPRGSSSYNSPLHF. CDR3 coding DNA: TGTGCCAGCAGCCAAGGCCCCCGGGGCAGCAGCTCCTATAATTCACCCCTCCACTTT.